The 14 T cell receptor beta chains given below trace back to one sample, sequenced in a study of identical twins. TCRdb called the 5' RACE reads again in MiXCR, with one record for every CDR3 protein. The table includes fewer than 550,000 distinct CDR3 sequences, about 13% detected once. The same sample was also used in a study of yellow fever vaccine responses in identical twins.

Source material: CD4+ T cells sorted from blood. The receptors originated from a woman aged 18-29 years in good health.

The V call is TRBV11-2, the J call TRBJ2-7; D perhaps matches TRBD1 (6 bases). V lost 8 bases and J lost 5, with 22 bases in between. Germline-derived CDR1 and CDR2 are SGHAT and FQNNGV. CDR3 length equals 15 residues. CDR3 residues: CASLSLGQEPNEQYF. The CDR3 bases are TGTGCCAGCCTATCTTTGGGACAAGAACCAAACGAGCAGTACTTC.

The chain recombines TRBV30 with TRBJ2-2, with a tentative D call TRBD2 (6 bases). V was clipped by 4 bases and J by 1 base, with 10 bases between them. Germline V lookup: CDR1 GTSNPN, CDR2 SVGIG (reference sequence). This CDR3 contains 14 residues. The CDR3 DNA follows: TGTGCCTGGATGGGACTGGGGAACACCGGGGAGCTGTTTTTT. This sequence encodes CAWMGLGNTGELFF.

CDR3 nucleotides: TGCAGCGTTGGTACCAGATACGAGCAGTACTTC. This codes for CSVGTRYEQYF. The chain uses TRBV29-1 and TRBJ2-7; D is unclear. The CDR3 loop spans 11 amino acids. The germline V and J ends were trimmed by 4 bases and 4 bases, with 8 bases remaining between them. The germline gives CDR1 SQVTM, CDR2 ANQGSEA.

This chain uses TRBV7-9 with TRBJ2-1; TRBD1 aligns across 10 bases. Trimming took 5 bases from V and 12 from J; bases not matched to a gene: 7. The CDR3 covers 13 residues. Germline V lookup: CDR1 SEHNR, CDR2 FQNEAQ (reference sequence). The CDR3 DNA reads TGTGCCAGCAGCGGAGACAGGGGGCAAGGGCAGTTCTTC. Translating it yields CASSGDRGQGQFF.

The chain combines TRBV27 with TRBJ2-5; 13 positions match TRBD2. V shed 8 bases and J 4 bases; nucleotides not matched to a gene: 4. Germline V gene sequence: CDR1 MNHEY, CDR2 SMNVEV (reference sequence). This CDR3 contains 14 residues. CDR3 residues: CASATSGGIETQYF. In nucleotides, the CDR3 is TGTGCCAGCGCGACTAGCGGGGGGATAGAGACCCAGTACTTC.

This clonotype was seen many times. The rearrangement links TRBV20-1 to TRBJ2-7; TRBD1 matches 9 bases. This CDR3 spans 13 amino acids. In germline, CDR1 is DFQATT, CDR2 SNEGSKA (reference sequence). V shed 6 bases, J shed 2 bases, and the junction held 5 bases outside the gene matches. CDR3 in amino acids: CSAPGQGPYEQYF. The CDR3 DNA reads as TGCAGTGCGCCGGGACAGGGACCCTACGAGCAGTACTTC.

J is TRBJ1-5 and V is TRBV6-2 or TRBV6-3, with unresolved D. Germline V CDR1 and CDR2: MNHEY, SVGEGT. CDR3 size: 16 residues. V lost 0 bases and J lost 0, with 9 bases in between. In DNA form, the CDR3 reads TGTGCCAGCAGTTACTCGAGCAGCCCTAGCAATCAGCCCCAGCATTTT. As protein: CASSYSSSPSNQPQHF.

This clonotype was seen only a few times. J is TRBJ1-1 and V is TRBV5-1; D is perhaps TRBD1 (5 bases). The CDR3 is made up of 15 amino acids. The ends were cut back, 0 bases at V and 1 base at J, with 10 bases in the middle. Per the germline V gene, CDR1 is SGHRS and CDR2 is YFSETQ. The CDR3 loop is CASSLVAGPNTEAFF. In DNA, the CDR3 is TGCGCCAGCAGCTTGGTGGCAGGGCCGAACACTGAAGCTTTCTTT.

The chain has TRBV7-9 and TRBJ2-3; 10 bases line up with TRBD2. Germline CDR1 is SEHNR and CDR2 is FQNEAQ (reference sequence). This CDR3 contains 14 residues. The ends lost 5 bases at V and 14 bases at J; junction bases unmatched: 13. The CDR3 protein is CASSDSGRSPRPYF. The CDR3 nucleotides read TGTGCCAGCAGCGATAGCGGGAGGAGCCCCCGGCCGTATTTT.

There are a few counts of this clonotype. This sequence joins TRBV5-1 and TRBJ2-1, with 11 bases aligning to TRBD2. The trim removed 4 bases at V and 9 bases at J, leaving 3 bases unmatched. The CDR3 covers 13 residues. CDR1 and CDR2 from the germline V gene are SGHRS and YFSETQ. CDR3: CASSTGLAVEQFF. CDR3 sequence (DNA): TGCGCCAGCAGCACGGGACTAGCGGTTGAGCAGTTCTTC.

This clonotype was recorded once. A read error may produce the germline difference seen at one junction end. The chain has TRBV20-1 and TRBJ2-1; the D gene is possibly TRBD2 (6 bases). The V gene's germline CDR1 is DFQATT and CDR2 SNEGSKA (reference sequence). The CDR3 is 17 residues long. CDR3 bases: TGCTGTGCTAGAGACGGTAGGGCGGGACCCTCCTACAATGAGCAGTTCTTC. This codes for CCARDGRAGPSYNEQFF.

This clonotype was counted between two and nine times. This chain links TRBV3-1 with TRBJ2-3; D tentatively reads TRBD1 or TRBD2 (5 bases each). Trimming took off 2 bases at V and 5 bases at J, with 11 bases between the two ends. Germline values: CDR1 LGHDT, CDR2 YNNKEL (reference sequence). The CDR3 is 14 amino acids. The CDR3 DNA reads TGTGCCAGCAGCCAACGGGTGGGACGAGATACGCAGTATTTT. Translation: CASSQRVGRDTQYF.

In nucleotides, the CDR3 is TGTGCCAGCAGCGCAGACAGGAGGGCTGGGGCCAACGTCCTGACTTTC. It specifies CASSADRRAGANVLTF. The chain couples TRBV7-9 to TRBJ2-6; D may correspond to TRBD1 or TRBD2 (6 bases each). The CDR3 is 16 residues long. V gave up 5 bases and J gave up 2 bases, with 13 bases separating them. Looked up from germline, CDR1 is SEHNR and CDR2 is FQNEAQ (reference sequence).

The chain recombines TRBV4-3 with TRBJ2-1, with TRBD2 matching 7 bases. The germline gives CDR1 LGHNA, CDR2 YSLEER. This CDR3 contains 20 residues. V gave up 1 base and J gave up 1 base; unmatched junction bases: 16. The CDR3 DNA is TGCGCCAGCAGCCAAGTAAGCCCCGGACTAGACATTCTTTCCTACAATGAGCAGTTCTTC. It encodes CASSQVSPGLDILSYNEQFF.